Presented here are 22 T cell receptor beta chains from one specimen sequenced in a study of beta chain features in type 1 diabetes. Expressed TCRB transcripts were sequenced because the isolated RNA had all been reverse transcribed beforehand. Libraries were prepared by immunoSEQ multiplex PCR; TCRdb keeps only in-frame clonotypes and omits some of them. This sample has around 40,000 clones, with approximately 56% found just once. Sequencing used Tregs from blood. These receptors were obtained from a woman between 18 and 30 years old in good health.

The chain links TRBV28 to TRBJ2-2, with a tentative D call TRBD1 (6 bases). Germline CDR1 and CDR2: MDHEN and SYDVKM. The ends were cut back, 6 bases at V and 4 bases at J, with 12 bases in the middle. The length of the CDR3 is 14 residues. The CDR3 nucleotides read TGTGCCAGCAGCACAGGGTTAGGCACCGGGGAGCTGTTTTTT. Translating it yields CASSTGLGTGELFF.

The chain links TRBV6-1 to TRBJ2-2, with 9 nucleotides matching TRBD1. The CDR3 extends over 16 amino acids. Germline V gene data show CDR1 as MNHNS and CDR2 as SASEGT. The V and J ends lost 2 bases and 8 bases, in that order; junction bases with no gene match: 9. The CDR3 is CASSETGQGLAGELFF. CDR3 coding DNA: TGTGCCAGCAGTGAAACGGGACAGGGTTTAGCTGGGGAGCTGTTTTTT.

This clone came up a few times. The rearrangement joins TRBV13 to TRBJ2-7, with 7 bases that match TRBD1. CDR3 length: 16 residues. V trimming: 0 bases; J trimming: 2 bases; junction bases outside the gene matches: 7. The germline gives CDR1 PRHDT, CDR2 FYEKMQ (reference sequence). This CDR3 reads CASSLGRGSGAYEQYF. DNA for the CDR3: TGTGCCAGCAGCTTAGGCAGGGGGAGCGGAGCCTACGAGCAGTACTTC.

This clone was detected only a few times. This chain links TRBV7-2 with TRBJ2-1, with 8 bases matching TRBD2. Germline assignment: CDR1 SGHTA and CDR2 FQGNSA. J was trimmed by 5 bases and V by 4 bases; bases with no gene match: 10. The CDR3 has 16 amino acids. CDR3 sequence: CASSSLMAGGHNEQFF. The CDR3 DNA sequence: TGTGCCAGCAGCTCACTAATGGCGGGAGGCCACAATGAGCAGTTCTTC.

The CDR3 loop reads CASSPLGQGENQPQHF. Here the CDR3 DNA reads TGTGCCAGCAGTCCACTAGGACAGGGAGAGAATCAGCCCCAGCATTTT. The rearrangement links TRBV28 to TRBJ1-5, with 8 bases that match TRBD1. CDR3 length: 16 amino acids. The trim removed 5 bases at V and 4 bases at J, leaving 10 bases unmatched. Germline assignment: CDR1 MDHEN and CDR2 SYDVKM.

The table lists this clone with a count of one. The rearrangement joins TRBV11-3 to TRBJ2-2; D is unresolved. V was shortened by 5 bases and J by 3 bases, with 4 bases between the two germline ends. In germline, CDR1 is SGHNT, CDR2 YENEEA. This CDR3 spans 12 amino acids. The CDR3 DNA follows: TGTGCCAGCAGCCCGTACACCGGGGAGCTGTTTTTT. This gives the protein CASSPYTGELFF.

In its sample, this clone was seen a few times. The genes are TRBV19 and TRBJ1-5; D is possibly TRBD1 (6 bases). The V end lost 4 bases, the J end lost 0 bases, and 19 bases lay between the germline ends. Germline CDR1 is LNHDA and CDR2 is SQIVND (reference sequence). This CDR3 comprises 18 residues. For the CDR3, the DNA is TGTGCCAGTAGTAGGGACAACAAACACTTCTATAGCAATCAGCCCCAGCATTTT. Protein product: CASSRDNKHFYSNQPQHF.

This clone turned up a few times. The chain recombines TRBV6-5 with TRBJ2-7; D may be TRBD1 (7 bases). The CDR3 sequence is 16 residues long. The germline gives CDR1 MNHEY, CDR2 SVGAGI. Trimming shortened V by 0 bases and J by 1 base, and 13 bases separated the two germline ends. The CDR3 loop reads CASSYSLSGGSYEQYF. The CDR3 bases are TGTGCCAGCAGTTACTCGTTGTCAGGGGGGTCCTACGAGCAGTACTTC.

This clone has only a few counts. The chain employs TRBV5-1 and TRBJ2-5; 9 nucleotides match TRBD1. Germline CDR1 and CDR2: SGHRS and YFSETQ. Unmatched junction bases numbered 5, after V lost 4 bases and J lost 4 bases. CDR3 length equals 14 residues. The CDR3 loop reads CASSEDRGGETQYF. The CDR3 bases are TGCGCCAGCAGCGAGGACAGGGGCGGAGAGACCCAGTACTTC. Using reference TRBV5-1 and TRBJ2-5 for the parts outside the CDR3, the full variable domain is KAGVTQTPRYLIKTRGQQVTLSCSPISGHRSVSWYQQTPGQGLQFLFEYFSETQRNKGNFPGRFSGRQFSNSRSEMNVSTLELGDSALYLCASSEDRGGETQYFGPGTRLLVL.

This chain uses TRBV6-5 with TRBJ2-7; 7 positions match TRBD1. V was clipped by 11 bases and J by 3 bases; unmatched bases: 13. This CDR3 has 14 amino acids. Germline CDR1 MNHEY, CDR2 SVGAGI. CDR3 loop: CAARRDRSFYEQYF. The CDR3 nucleotides read TGTGCCGCCCGCCGGGACAGATCCTTCTACGAGCAGTACTTC.

V and J are TRBV28 and TRBJ2-7; D may be TRBD2 (5 bases). The germline V and J ends were trimmed by 6 bases and 5 bases, with 20 bases remaining between them. This CDR3 is 15 amino acids long. Germline V CDR1 and CDR2: MDHEN, SYDVKM. The CDR3 region has the DNA TGTGCCAGCAGACCTACTAGGCCAGGTAGGGACGAGCAGTACTTC. Protein product: CASRPTRPGRDEQYF. Filled out from reference TRBV28 and TRBJ2-7, the complete variable domain reads DVKVTQSSRYLVKRTGEKVFLECVQDMDHENMFWYRQDPGLGLRLIYFSYDVKMKEKGDIPEGYSVSREKKERFSLILESASTNQTSMYLCASRPTRPGRDEQYFGPGTRLTVT.

V usage is TRBV30 and J usage is TRBJ2-5, with 8 bases identical to TRBD2. The V and J ends lost 7 bases and 5 bases, in that order; junction bases with no gene match: 6. Per the germline V gene, CDR1 is GTSNPN and CDR2 is SVGIG (reference sequence). The CDR3 runs 12 residues. CDR3 protein: CASRSGSETQYF. The CDR3 DNA sequence: TGTGCCTCTAGAAGCGGGAGTGAGACCCAGTACTTC.

This clone showed up just a few times. The chain couples TRBV6-5 to TRBJ2-7, with D perhaps matching TRBD1 (6 bases). Trimming stripped 5 bases from V and 3 bases from J, with 14 bases between. The germline V gene has CDR1 MNHEY and CDR2 SVGAGI. This CDR3 spans 14 amino acids. Here the CDR3 reads CASSKSGHDYEQYF. The CDR3 region has the DNA TGTGCCAGCAGTAAATCGGGACACGACTACGAGCAGTACTTC.

This clone appeared a few times. The rearrangement uses TRBV5-1 and TRBJ2-7, with 7 positions matching TRBD2. Germline-derived CDR1 and CDR2 are SGHRS and YFSETQ. The CDR3 sequence is 14 residues long. V shed 0 bases, J shed 2 bases, and the junction held 2 bases outside the gene matches. The CDR3 DNA follows: TGCGCCAGCAGCTTGGCAGCGGGAACCTACGAGCAGTACTTC. This encodes CASSLAAGTYEQYF.

This chain connects TRBV6-5 to TRBJ1-4; tentatively, D is TRBD1 (5 bases). CDR3 length: 16 residues. CDR1 is MNHEY and CDR2 is SVGAGI in the germline V gene. V was cut by 2 bases and J by 0 bases, with 10 bases left in between. The CDR3 here is CASSYAGRPTNEKLFF. In nucleotides, the CDR3 is TGTGCCAGCAGTTACGCGGGACGACCAACTAATGAAAAACTGTTTTTT.

This chain joins TRBV30 and TRBJ2-3; 7 bases line up with TRBD1. Germline V lookup: CDR1 GTSNPN, CDR2 SVGIG (reference sequence). The trim removed 0 bases at V and 4 bases at J, leaving 10 bases unmatched. This CDR3 comprises 16 residues. The CDR3 DNA is TGTGCCTGGAGTGTAGGCCGGGTCCAGGGGGCAGATACGCAGTATTTT. Translating it yields CAWSVGRVQGADTQYF.

The chain links TRBV6-5 to TRBJ2-2; no firm D call. The CDR3 covers 16 residues. Germline V gene lookup returns CDR1 MNHEY and CDR2 SVGAGI. Trimming pared 0 bases from V and 4 bases from J, leaving 12 bases between. The CDR3 region is CASSYSFFTSTGELFF. CDR3 in DNA: TGTGCCAGCAGTTACTCGTTTTTTACTTCCACCGGGGAGCTGTTTTTT.

The J gene is TRBJ2-5, the V gene TRBV12-5, with D possibly matching TRBD2 (5 bases). The CDR3 sequence is 15 residues long. V dropped 1 base and J dropped 5 bases, with 14 bases sitting between them. CDR1 LGHNT and CDR2 FRNRAP come from the germline V gene. The CDR3 coding sequence is TGTGCTAGTGGTTTGGGGCCGAGGGAGTTGGAGACCCAGTACTTC. Its translation: CASGLGPRELETQYF.

This clone qualifies as medium-sized (0.01 to 0.1%). The chain is built from TRBV21-1 and TRBJ2-1; the D segment call TRBD2 is taken from the table without a DNA check. TRBV21-1 is recorded as a pseudogene. This CDR3 contains 16 residues. CDR3 in amino acids: CASSKLTSRVRNEQFF. The CDR3, as DNA: TGTGCCAGCAGCAAGTTAACTAGTCGGGTACGCAATGAGCAGTTCTTC.

The V and J genes are TRBV18 and TRBJ2-2; perhaps TRBD2 as D (5 bases). The CDR3 spans 15 residues. In germline, CDR1 is KGHSH, CDR2 LQKENI. Trimming shortened V by 1 base and J by 6 bases, and 12 bases separated the two germline ends. Written as DNA, the CDR3 is TGTGCCAGCTCACCACGTTATCCGGGATCCGGGGAGCTGTTTTTT. This gives the protein CASSPRYPGSGELFF.

The gene calls are TRBV30 and TRBJ1-2; TRBD1 is a possible D gene (6 bases). V gave up 0 bases and J gave up 4 bases, with 21 bases separating them. The CDR3 has 17 amino acids. Germline-derived CDR1 and CDR2 are GTSNPN and SVGIG (reference sequence). Here the CDR3 reads CAWSVRDTFLSVYGYTF. Written as DNA, the CDR3 is TGTGCCTGGAGTGTAAGGGACACCTTCCTTTCAGTCTATGGCTACACCTTC.

The rearrangement links TRBV28 to TRBJ2-1; 9 bases align to TRBD2. The CDR3 runs 14 residues. V lost 7 bases and J lost 9; bases outside the gene matches: 10. CDR1 and CDR2 from the germline V gene are MDHEN and SYDVKM. The chain's CDR3 is CASKRAGGRGEQFF. CDR3 nucleotide sequence: TGTGCCAGCAAAAGAGCGGGAGGTAGGGGTGAGCAGTTCTTC.